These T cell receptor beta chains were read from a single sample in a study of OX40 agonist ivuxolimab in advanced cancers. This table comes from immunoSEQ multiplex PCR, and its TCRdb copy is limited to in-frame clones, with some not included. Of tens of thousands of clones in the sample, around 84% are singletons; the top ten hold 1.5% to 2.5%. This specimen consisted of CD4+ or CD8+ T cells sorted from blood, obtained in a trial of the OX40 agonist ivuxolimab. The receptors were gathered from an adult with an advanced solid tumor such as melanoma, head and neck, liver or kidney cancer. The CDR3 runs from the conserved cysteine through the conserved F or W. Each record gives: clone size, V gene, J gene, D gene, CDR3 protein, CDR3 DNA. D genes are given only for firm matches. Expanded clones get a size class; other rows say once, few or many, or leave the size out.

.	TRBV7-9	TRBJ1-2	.	CASSLGDYGYTF	TGTGCCAGCAGCTTAGGAGACTATGGCTACACCTTC
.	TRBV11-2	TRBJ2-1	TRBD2	CASSLLVAGVSYNEQFF	TGTGCCAGCAGCTTACTTGTGGCGGGAGTTAGCTACAATGAGCAGTTCTTC
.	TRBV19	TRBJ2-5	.	CASSPSGYLQETQYF	TGTGCCAGTAGCCCTTCGGGCTACCTACAAGAGACCCAGTACTTC
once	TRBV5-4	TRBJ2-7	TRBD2	CASSTEALAERQYF	TGTGCCAGCAGCACCGAGGCCCTAGCGGAGCGCCAGTACTTC
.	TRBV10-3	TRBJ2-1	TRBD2	CATRGTSDNEQFF	TGTGCCACACGGGGGACTAGCGACAATGAGCAGTTCTTC
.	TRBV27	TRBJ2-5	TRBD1	CASSYYRDRGEETQYF	TGTGCCAGCAGTTACTATCGGGACAGGGGGGAAGAGACCCAGTACTTC
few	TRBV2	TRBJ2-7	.	CASTPFPSYEQYF	TGTGCCAGCACCCCATTCCCCTCCTACGAGCAGTACTTC
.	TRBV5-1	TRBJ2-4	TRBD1	CASTPAGGRADEAKNIQYF	TGCGCCAGCACCCCGGCAGGGGGTAGAGCGGACGAGGCCAAAAACATTCAGTACTTC
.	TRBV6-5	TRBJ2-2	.	CASSYGSTGRGGELFF	TGTGCCAGCAGTTACGGGTCTACAGGGAGAGGGGGGGAGCTGTTTTTT
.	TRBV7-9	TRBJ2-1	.	CASSLHQGWFNEQFF	TGTGCCAGCAGCTTACACCAGGGTTGGTTCAATGAGCAGTTCTTC
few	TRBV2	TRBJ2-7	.	CASSESQSSYEQYF	TGTGCCAGCAGTGAGTCACAGAGCTCCTACGAGCAGTACTTC
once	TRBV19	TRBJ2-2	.	CASSREAGELFF	TGTGCCAGTAGTCGAGAGGCCGGGGAGCTGTTTTTT
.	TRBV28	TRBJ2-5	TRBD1	CATEPGQGKETQYF	TGTGCCACCGAGCCGGGACAGGGGAAAGAGACCCAGTACTTC
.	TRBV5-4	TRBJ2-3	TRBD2	CASSLEGGSDTQYF	TGTGCCAGCAGCTTAGAGGGAGGGTCAGATACGCAGTATTTT
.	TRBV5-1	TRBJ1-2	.	CASSADGLRDGYTF	TGCGCCAGCAGCGCGGACGGGCTCAGGGATGGCTACACCTTC
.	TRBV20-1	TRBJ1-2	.	CSASLVYGYTF	TGCAGTGCTTCGCTGGTCTATGGCTACACCTTC
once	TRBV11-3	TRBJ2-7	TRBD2	CASSLDTSGRYEQYF	TGTGCCAGCAGCTTAGACACTAGCGGGAGGTACGAGCAGTACTTC
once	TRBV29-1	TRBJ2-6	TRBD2	CSARTSGSSGANVLTF	TGCAGCGCCCGGACTAGCGGGAGCTCCGGGGCCAACGTCCTGACTTTC
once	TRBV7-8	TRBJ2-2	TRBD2	CASSLRGGGGGYTGELFF	TGTGCCAGCAGCTTAAGGGGCGGTGGCGGGGGATACACCGGGGAGCTGTTTTTT
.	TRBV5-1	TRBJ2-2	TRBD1	CASSFGTAYTGELFF	TGCGCCAGCAGCTTCGGGACAGCTTACACCGGGGAGCTGTTTTTT
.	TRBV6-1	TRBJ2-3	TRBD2	CASSELAGDSDTQYF	TGTGCCAGCAGTGAACTAGCGGGAGATTCGGATACGCAGTATTTT
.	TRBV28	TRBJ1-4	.	CASRPSDGDVATNEKLFF	TGTGCCAGCAGACCAAGCGACGGGGACGTTGCAACTAATGAAAAACTGTTTTTT
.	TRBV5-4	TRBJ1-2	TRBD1	CASSLAAGGAYGYTF	TGTGCCAGCAGCTTGGCGGCAGGGGGAGCCTATGGCTACACCTTC
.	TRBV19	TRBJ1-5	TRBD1	CASSTQGGGQPQHF	TGTGCCAGTAGTACCCAGGGGGGCGGGCAGCCCCAGCATTTT
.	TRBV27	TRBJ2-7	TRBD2	CASSRSGTRSYEQYF	TGTGCCAGCAGCCGTTCCGGGACTAGATCCTACGAGCAGTACTTC
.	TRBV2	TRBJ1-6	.	CASTERRNNSPLHF	TGTGCCAGCACCGAACGGCGAAATAATTCACCCCTCCACTTT
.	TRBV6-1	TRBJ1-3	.	CASTEGGGSGNTIYF	TGTGCCAGCACCGAAGGGGGGGGCTCTGGAAACACCATATATTTT